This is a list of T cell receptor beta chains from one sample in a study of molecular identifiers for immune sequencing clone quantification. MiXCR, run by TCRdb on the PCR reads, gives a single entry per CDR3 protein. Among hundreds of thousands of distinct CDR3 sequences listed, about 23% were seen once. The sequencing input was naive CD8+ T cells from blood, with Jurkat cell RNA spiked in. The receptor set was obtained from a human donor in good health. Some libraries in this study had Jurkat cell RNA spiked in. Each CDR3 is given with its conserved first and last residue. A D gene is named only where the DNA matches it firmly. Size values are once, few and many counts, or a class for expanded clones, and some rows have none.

CAWSPGGGLAETQYF | TGTGCCTGGAGTCCGGGGGGGGGTTTGGCAGAGACCCAGTACTTC | - | TRBJ2-5 | TRBV30 | TRBD2
CAGGIWEETQYF | TGTGCCGGCGGTATCTGGGAGGAGACCCAGTACTTC | few | TRBJ2-5 | TRBV7-9 | -
CASSNGQGGSNRPQHF | TGTGCCAGCAGCAATGGACAGGGAGGCAGCAATCGGCCCCAGCATTTT | - | TRBJ1-5 | TRBV7-9 | TRBD1
CASSLGVAGGPDEQYF | TGTGCCAGCAGCTTAGGGGTAGCGGGGGGGCCCGACGAGCAGTACTTC | few | TRBJ2-7 | TRBV7-9 | TRBD2
CASSDFGDIDYEQYF | TGTGCCAGCAGTGATTTTGGGGACATTGACTACGAGCAGTACTTC | - | TRBJ2-7 | TRBV25-1 | -
CASHPGQGNQPQHF | TGTGCCAGCCACCCAGGCCAGGGAAATCAGCCCCAGCATTTT | - | TRBJ1-5 | TRBV7-3 | -
CASSPTISGSDYEQYF | TGTGCCAGCAGCCCGACAATTTCAGGGTCCGACTACGAGCAGTACTTC | once | TRBJ2-7 | TRBV27 | -
CASDLVESANTDTQYF | TGTGCTAGTGATTTGGTAGAATCTGCCAACACAGATACGCAGTATTTT | once | TRBJ2-3 | TRBV12-5 | -
CASTWTEHYEQYF | TGTGCCAGCACCTGGACCGAGCACTACGAGCAGTACTTC | many | TRBJ2-7 | TRBV7-2 | -
CASSFRALGSYEQYF | TGTGCCAGCAGTTTTAGGGCTTTAGGATCCTACGAGCAGTACTTC | - | TRBJ2-7 | TRBV27 | -
CASRQVHRGAQEPQYF | TGCGCCAGCCGCCAAGTCCACCGGGGCGCCCAAGAGCCCCAGTACTTC | - | TRBJ2-5 | TRBV4-3 | -
CASSDPEYASADTQYF | TGTGCCAGCAGTGACCCAGAATACGCTAGCGCAGATACGCAGTATTTT | - | TRBJ2-3 | TRBV2 | -
CASSQKRLAGGWTGELFF | TGCGCCAGCAGCCAAAAGAGACTAGCGGGGGGCTGGACCGGGGAGCTGTTTTTT | - | TRBJ2-2 | TRBV4-3 | TRBD2
CASRPRFPEAFF | TGTGCCAGCAGACCCAGGTTTCCTGAAGCTTTCTTT | many | TRBJ1-1 | TRBV2 | -
CASSQVGPGLMDTGELFF | TGCGCCAGCAGCCAAGTCGGGCCAGGACTTATGGACACCGGGGAGCTGTTTTTT | few | TRBJ2-2 | TRBV4-3 | -
CASSLEESSYEQYF | TGTGCCAGCAGTTTGGAGGAAAGCTCCTACGAGCAGTACTTC | many | TRBJ2-7 | TRBV28 | -
CASSVASQGSEQYF | TGTGCCAGCAGCGTAGCCAGTCAGGGGTCCGAGCAGTACTTC | many | TRBJ2-7 | TRBV9 | -
CASSLLGRTDTQHF | TGTGCCAGCAGCTTATTGGGTCGCACAGATACGCAGCATTTT | - | TRBJ1-5 | TRBV11-2 | -
CASGTGTGDTEAFF | TGTGCCAGCGGAACCGGGACAGGAGACACTGAAGCTTTCTTT | many | TRBJ1-1 | TRBV16 | TRBD1
CASSGTTDTQYF | TGTGCCAGCAGTGGGACCACAGATACGCAGTATTTT | - | TRBJ2-3 | TRBV2 | -
CASSLGHQGVTEAFF | TGCGCCAGCAGCCTGGGACACCAAGGGGTCACTGAAGCTTTCTTT | few | TRBJ1-1 | TRBV10-2 | -
CASSPAAGANVPTF | TGTGCCAGCTCACCAGCGGCTGGGGCCAACGTCCCGACTTTC | - | TRBJ2-6 | TRBV18 | -
CASSQVDGDYEQYF | TGTGCCAGCAGCCAAGTGGACGGAGACTACGAGCAGTACTTC | - | TRBJ2-7 | TRBV4-2 | -
CASSREGTPSTDTQYF | TGTGCCAGCAGCCGAGAGGGAACCCCTAGCACAGATACGCAGTATTTT | few | TRBJ2-3 | TRBV28 | -
CAISPHSTYNEQFF | TGTGCCATCAGCCCACACTCAACCTACAATGAGCAGTTCTTC | once | TRBJ2-1 | TRBV7-9 | -
CASSLGSRGNQPQHF | TGTGCCAGCAGTTTAGGGAGCAGGGGAAATCAGCCCCAGCATTTT | - | TRBJ1-5 | TRBV12-3/TRBV12-4 | -
CASSLAGGGRSFYNEQFF | TGTGCCAGCAGCTTAGCGGGAGGGGGAAGGAGCTTCTACAATGAGCAGTTCTTC | - | TRBJ2-1 | TRBV7-2 | -
CASSLGAGNSGANVLTF | TGTGCCAGCAGCTTAGGGGCAGGCAATTCTGGGGCCAACGTCCTGACTTTC | few | TRBJ2-6 | TRBV13 | -
CASAWAAAYEQYF | TGTGCCAGCGCCTGGGCCGCAGCCTACGAGCAGTACTTC | - | TRBJ2-7 | TRBV19 | -
CASSSTPPTEATNEKLFF | TGTGCCAGCAGCTCCACCCCACCGACGGAGGCAACTAATGAAAAACTGTTTTTT | many | TRBJ1-4 | TRBV28 | -
CASSPGVHEQYF | TGTGCCAGCAGTCCAGGGGTCCACGAGCAGTACTTC | many | TRBJ2-7 | TRBV6-5 | -
CASSLQGLGTYEQYF | TGTGCCAGCAGCTTACAGGGGTTAGGTACCTACGAGCAGTACTTC | few | TRBJ2-7 | TRBV7-9 | -
CASSQEAVSGDTYEQYF | TGCGCCAGCAGCCAAGAGGCTGTGTCAGGGGACACCTACGAGCAGTACTTC | - | TRBJ2-7 | TRBV4-3 | -
CASSQFSFQETQYF | TGCGCCAGCAGCCAGTTTAGCTTCCAAGAGACCCAGTACTTC | many | TRBJ2-5 | TRBV4-3 | -
CASSQEGLLDNEQFF | TGCGCCAGCAGCCAAGAGGGACTTCTCGACAATGAGCAGTTCTTC | - | TRBJ2-1 | TRBV4-3 | -
CASSSVAGVETQYF | TGTGCCAGCAGTTCGGTAGCGGGAGTGGAGACCCAGTACTTC | - | TRBJ2-5 | TRBV6-2/TRBV6-3 | TRBD2
CATIPDRGKQETQYF | TGTGCCACCATACCGGACAGAGGGAAACAAGAGACCCAGTACTTC | - | TRBJ2-5 | TRBV6-5 | -
CASSLWGDEQFF | TGTGCCAGTAGTCTTTGGGGCGATGAGCAGTTCTTC | many | TRBJ2-1 | TRBV19 | -
CAWSLGQAYNEQFF | TGTGCCTGGAGTCTAGGACAGGCCTACAATGAGCAGTTCTTC | - | TRBJ2-1 | TRBV30 | TRBD1
CASSLYLNIQYF | TGTGCCAGCAGCTTATATCTGAACATTCAGTACTTC | - | TRBJ2-4 | TRBV7-9 | -
CASSPEALADTQYF | TGCGCCAGCAGCCCAGAAGCTTTGGCAGATACGCAGTATTTT | - | TRBJ2-3 | TRBV4-3 | -
CASSEVAGSDTQYF | TGTGCCAGCAGTGAAGTGGCAGGGTCAGATACGCAGTATTTT | - | TRBJ2-3 | TRBV6-1 | -
CASSYDRFGNQPQHF | TGTGCCAGCAGTTATGACAGGTTCGGCAATCAGCCCCAGCATTTT | many | TRBJ1-5 | TRBV6-2/TRBV6-3 | -
CASSQDRTYSYEQYF | TGTGCCAGCAGCCAAGACCGAACATACTCCTACGAGCAGTACTTC | many | TRBJ2-7 | TRBV14 | -
CASSQDRGSTSYEQYF | TGCGCCAGCAGCCAAGACCGCGGGAGTACGTCCTACGAGCAGTACTTC | many | TRBJ2-7 | TRBV4-3 | TRBD2
CASSQDSGWSSSYEQYF | TGCGCCAGCAGCCAAGATTCCGGATGGAGTAGTTCCTACGAGCAGTACTTC | - | TRBJ2-7 | TRBV4-1 | -
CASSISKGYTEAFF | TGTGCCAGTAGTATCTCCAAGGGATACACTGAAGCTTTCTTT | few | TRBJ1-1 | TRBV19 | -
CASLTGAHAYQETQYF | TGTGCCAGTCTGACAGGCGCCCACGCGTACCAAGAGACCCAGTACTTC | - | TRBJ2-5 | TRBV6-1 | -
CASSPGTAGNTEAFF | TGTGCCAGCAGCCCAGGGACAGCCGGGAACACTGAAGCTTTCTTT | many | TRBJ1-1 | TRBV11-2 | TRBD1
CASSLARPSPAYEQYF | TGTGCCAGCAGTTTAGCTCGACCTAGCCCGGCCTACGAGCAGTACTTC | - | TRBJ2-7 | TRBV27 | -